This record concerns one TCR beta chain sequence. Its cognate antigen is unknown. The data are from a study of PD-1 blockade in classical Hodgkin lymphoma. Broader study findings: Newly diagnosed and completely responding patients shared comparable baseline diversity. Relapsed/refractory patients reportedly had lower baseline diversity than newly diagnosed patients.

Assay used: immunoSEQ multiplex PCR; TCRdb lists only in-frame clones, some missing. Here the sample spans some 86,000 clones, approximately 90% being singletons. Germline-derived CDR1 and CDR2 are MNHNS and SASEGT. The CDR3 length is 14 residues. Trimming at V came to 0 bases and at J to 6 bases, leaving 3 bases not matched to a gene. Time point denoted: cycle 4 day 1 (C4D1), after five to seven weeks of nivolumab. All trial patients relapsed after autologous stem cell transplantation. The chain joins TRBV6-1 to TRBJ1-2; TRBD1 aligns across 8 bases. This receptor was taken from a human donor with classical Hodgkin lymphoma. The material was peripheral blood mononuclear cells (PBMCs), obtained before the fourth cycle of nivolumab. Written as DNA, the CDR3 is TGTGCCAGCAGTGAAGCCCCAGGGGGCAATGGCTACACCTTC. As protein: CASSEAPGGNGYTF.